This TCR beta chain was observed in a study of blood T cells in healthy people across ages. Study-level findings and limits: A roughly linear age-dependent decrease characterized TCR beta diversity per million T cells. From one million sequenced T cells, diversity estimates were lower bounds. Shifts in expanded clonotypes may have been confounded by donor CMV status, which was unknown.

Comments on this clonotype: Its specificity is unknown.

Through a sample-barcoded 5' primer and a J-beta primer mix, a second PCR was run for roughly 6 to 11 cycles. TCRdb fed the 5' RACE reads into MiXCR, producing one record per CDR3 protein. The repertoire holds around 750,000 distinct CDR3 sequences, with about 53% as singletons. Isolation yielded PBMCs, at least 7 million per sample, in every case. The sequence derives from an elderly man in good health. Specimen: blood.

CDR3 nucleotide sequence: TGTGCCAGCAGCGTGCCCGGGACTAATGAGCAGTACTTC. The encoded protein is CASSVPGTNEQYF. The chain uses TRBV11-1 and TRBJ2-7; 7 positions match TRBD2. The trim removed 5 bases at V and 7 bases at J, leaving 8 bases unmatched. The CDR3 spans 13 residues. Germline V lookup: CDR1 SGHAT, CDR2 FQDESV (reference sequence).